Listed below are T cell receptor beta chains from one sample, sequenced in a study of a mutant IDH1 vaccine in newly diagnosed glioma. No antigen is known for these receptors. Only in-frame clones appear in the TCRdb table, and some are missing; sequencing was by immunoSEQ multiplex PCR. Of 40,000 or so clones in the sample, less than 85% were seen once. Material: PBMCs, obtained from a glioma patient whose treatment included an IDH1 peptide vaccine. The source is a woman between 18 and 29 years old with glioma. Some clones in this sample may be carry-over from other donors' samples. The CDR3 runs from the conserved cysteine through the conserved F or W. The D gene is left open where the match is weak. Rows may omit the clone size; those that give it use once, few, many or a size class.

d_gene: NA
v_gene: TRBV6-5
j_gene: TRBJ1-2
abundance: once
CDR3nt: TGTGCCAGCACTTATGGGGGTTTCCTCGAGGGCTACACCTTC
CDR3aa: CASTYGGFLEGYTF

d_gene: NA
v_gene: TRBV5-8
j_gene: TRBJ1-5
abundance: NA
CDR3nt: TGTGCCAGCAGCACTAGACAGGAACCGACATCTTGGCTCAATCAGCCCCAGCATTTT
CDR3aa: CASSTRQEPTSWLNQPQHF

d_gene: NA
v_gene: TRBV19
j_gene: TRBJ2-2
abundance: NA
CDR3nt: TGTGCCAGTATTTCAGGGACCGCTTTATACACCGGGGAGCTGTTTTTT
CDR3aa: CASISGTALYTGELFF

d_gene: TRBD2
v_gene: TRBV10-3
j_gene: TRBJ2-1
abundance: NA
CDR3nt: TGTGCCATCAGTGCGGGACTAGCGGGAGTCAATGAGCAGTTCTTC
CDR3aa: CAISAGLAGVNEQFF

d_gene: NA
v_gene: TRBV2
j_gene: TRBJ2-5
abundance: NA
CDR3nt: TGTGCCAGCAGTGTGGCGCGGTTAGGAGAGACCCAGTACTTC
CDR3aa: CASSVARLGETQYF

d_gene: TRBD1
v_gene: TRBV9
j_gene: TRBJ1-2
abundance: NA
CDR3nt: TGTGCCAGCAGCGTAGCGGAGGGGGCGGACTATGGCTACACCTTC
CDR3aa: CASSVAEGADYGYTF

d_gene: NA
v_gene: TRBV5-1
j_gene: TRBJ2-1
abundance: NA
CDR3nt: TGCGCCACCACACCGGGACTTTTGAGAGAAAATGAGCAGTTCTTC
CDR3aa: CATTPGLLRENEQFF

d_gene: NA
v_gene: TRBV27
j_gene: TRBJ2-5
abundance: NA
CDR3nt: TGTGCCAGCAGTTTACTGAACCAAGAGACCCAGTACTTC
CDR3aa: CASSLLNQETQYF

d_gene: TRBD2
v_gene: TRBV7-7
j_gene: TRBJ2-3
abundance: NA
CDR3nt: TGTGCTAGCAGCCGGGGACTAGCGGGAGGGGCGAATACGCAGTATTTT
CDR3aa: CASSRGLAGGANTQYF

d_gene: NA
v_gene: TRBV29-1
j_gene: TRBJ2-6
abundance: few
CDR3nt: TGCAGCGTTGAAGATCCGTCGTCAGGACGGGACCTGACTTTC
CDR3aa: CSVEDPSSGRDLTF

d_gene: NA
v_gene: TRBV19
j_gene: TRBJ2-7
abundance: NA
CDR3nt: TGTGCCAGTAGTGCCCAACAGGGCTACGAGCAGTACTTC
CDR3aa: CASSAQQGYEQYF

d_gene: TRBD1
v_gene: TRBV6-1
j_gene: TRBJ2-1
abundance: NA
CDR3nt: TGTGCCAGCAGTGAAAGGTGGGGCAGGGGGAATGAGCAGTTCTTC
CDR3aa: CASSERWGRGNEQFF

d_gene: NA
v_gene: TRBV19
j_gene: TRBJ1-5
abundance: NA
CDR3nt: TGTGCCAGTAGCAGACAGACCCCCAATCAGCCCCAGCATTTT
CDR3aa: CASSRQTPNQPQHF

d_gene: NA
v_gene: TRBV6-1
j_gene: TRBJ1-5
abundance: NA
CDR3nt: TGTGCCAGCAGTGAAGCGCTAAACGCGAATCAGCCCCAGCATTTT
CDR3aa: CASSEALNANQPQHF

d_gene: NA
v_gene: TRBV6-5
j_gene: TRBJ1-1
abundance: few
CDR3nt: TGTGCCAGCAGGAGGGACACTGAAGCTTTCTTT
CDR3aa: CASRRDTEAFF

d_gene: NA
v_gene: TRBV13
j_gene: TRBJ2-7
abundance: NA
CDR3nt: TGTGCCAGCAGCTTAACCCAGGGCCCCTACGAGCAGTACTTC
CDR3aa: CASSLTQGPYEQYF

d_gene: NA
v_gene: TRBV6-5
j_gene: TRBJ1-2
abundance: few
CDR3nt: TGTGCCAGCAGGCTGGGTTATGGCTACACCTTC
CDR3aa: CASRLGYGYTF

d_gene: NA
v_gene: TRBV5-6
j_gene: TRBJ1-2
abundance: NA
CDR3nt: TGTGCCAGCAGCTCCCTTAAACAGTGGCAGTATGGCTACACCTTC
CDR3aa: CASSSLKQWQYGYTF

d_gene: TRBD2
v_gene: TRBV19
j_gene: TRBJ2-4
abundance: NA
CDR3nt: TGTGCCAGTAGTCCGCGAGGGACTAGCGGGAGAGGGGGCCTAGCCAAAAACATTCAGTACTTC
CDR3aa: CASSPRGTSGRGGLAKNIQYF

d_gene: TRBD1
v_gene: TRBV11-3
j_gene: TRBJ1-2
abundance: NA
CDR3nt: TGTGCCAGCAGCAGAGGGACAGGCGGTAACTATGGCTACACCTTC
CDR3aa: CASSRGTGGNYGYTF

d_gene: NA
v_gene: TRBV14
j_gene: TRBJ1-6
abundance: NA
CDR3nt: TGTGCCAGCAGCCTCGAAGGGGGGCCCCTCCACTTT
CDR3aa: CASSLEGGPLHF

d_gene: NA
v_gene: TRBV10-3
j_gene: TRBJ1-2
abundance: NA
CDR3nt: TGTGCCGGCGGGGGAGGTTATGGCTACACCTTC
CDR3aa: CAGGGGYGYTF

d_gene: NA
v_gene: TRBV7-6
j_gene: TRBJ2-7
abundance: once
CDR3nt: TGTGCCAGCAGCCCCGGGAACTACGAGCAGTACTTC
CDR3aa: CASSPGNYEQYF

d_gene: TRBD2
v_gene: TRBV14
j_gene: TRBJ2-7
abundance: once
CDR3nt: TGTGCCAGCAGCCCCGGCGGGGGAGGTGAGCAGTACTTC
CDR3aa: CASSPGGGGEQYF

d_gene: NA
v_gene: TRBV25-1
j_gene: TRBJ2-3
abundance: NA
CDR3nt: TGTGCCAGCAGAGAAACGGGCCTTCTAAAGGCAGCAGATACGCAGTATTTT
CDR3aa: CASRETGLLKAADTQYF

d_gene: NA
v_gene: TRBV6-4
j_gene: TRBJ2-6
abundance: NA
CDR3nt: TGTGCCAGCAGTGAGGCTGGGGCCAACGTCCTGACTTTC
CDR3aa: CASSEAGANVLTF

d_gene: NA
v_gene: TRBV4-1
j_gene: TRBJ1-4
abundance: NA
CDR3nt: TGCGCCAGCAGCCAAGAGGGGGAGGAAAAACTGTTTTTT
CDR3aa: CASSQEGEEKLFF